A few counts support the clone carrying this TCR beta chain. The sample is drawn from a study of blood T cell repertoires in COVID-19. Study context: Some COVID-19 samples were acute and others convalescent; all came from the United States, Italy and Spain. Sources were T cells, B-cell-depleted T cells, or PBMCs; the material itself was cDNA or gDNA.

In the source study's methods: Amplification of reference gene primers was used by the study to estimate nucleated cell counts. Profiled with immunoSEQ multiplex PCR; TCRdb holds only in-frame clones, not every one. V, J and clone size are taken as reported in that table, and D and trimming were inferred from the DNA itself. Here the sample spans 130,000 or so clones, around two thirds being singletons. With 4 bases removed from V and 5 bases from J, the gap between germline ends came to 9 bases. This CDR3 is 13 amino acids long. Germline loops: CDR1 MNHEY, CDR2 SVGAGI. The chain uses TRBV6-5 and TRBJ2-4; possibly TRBD1 for D (6 bases). The clonotype comes from a woman in her seventies with acute or convalescent COVID-19. The sequencing sample was made of peripheral blood. CDR3 sequence: CASSSWTENIQYF. As DNA, the CDR3 is TGTGCCAGCAGTTCATGGACAGAAAACATTCAGTACTTC.